This TCR beta chain derives from a study of blood T cells in healthy people across ages. Together with a sample-barcoded 5' primer, a J-beta primer mix was included in a second PCR lasting about 6 to 11 cycles. TCRdb re-called the 5' RACE reads through MiXCR, storing one row per CDR3 protein. The sample includes roughly 800,000 distinct CDR3 sequences, more than 20% seen only once; the top ten take approximately 4%. Germline-derived CDR1 and CDR2 are SGHAT and FQNNGV. The CDR3 is 16 residues long. This clonotype was recorded a few times. This sample was shared with a second study, whose subject was T cells of mothers and their children.

The sequence derives from a boy younger than 18 in good health. The rearrangement uses TRBV11-2 and TRBJ2-5; D possibly matches TRBD1 or TRBD2 (6 bases each). The DNA end is a closer match to TRBJ2-1, so the J assignment may be wrong. The source material was blood. The CDR3 reads CASSEGGGRDWDEQFF. Here the CDR3 DNA reads TGTGCCAGCAGCGAAGGGGGAGGACGGGACTGGGATGAGCAGTTCTTC.